This T cell receptor (beta chain) emerged from a study of T cell responses to AZD1222 COVID-19 vaccine. The study's findings and limits: Samples come after the peak T cell response, not at day 14.

The data were produced by immunoSEQ multiplex PCR, yet TCRdb's version contains in-frame clones alone and is incomplete. Here the sample spans roughly 170,000 clones, approximately 94% being singletons. V trimming: 3 bases; J trimming: 7 bases; junction bases outside the gene matches: 7. The CDR3 runs to 14 residues. CDR1 is MNHEY and CDR2 is SMNVEV in the germline V gene (reference sequence). Note on this clone: The antigen is undetermined.

This clonotype was sampled from an adult who received the AZD1222 COVID-19 vaccine. The J gene is TRBJ2-7, the V gene TRBV27, with 9 bases identical to TRBD1. Sequencing was performed on peripheral blood, taken 28 days after the second AZD1222 dose. CDR3 sequence: CASSFGTGLGEQYF. CDR3 nucleotide sequence: TGTGCCAGCAGTTTTGGGACAGGGTTAGGTGAGCAGTACTTC.